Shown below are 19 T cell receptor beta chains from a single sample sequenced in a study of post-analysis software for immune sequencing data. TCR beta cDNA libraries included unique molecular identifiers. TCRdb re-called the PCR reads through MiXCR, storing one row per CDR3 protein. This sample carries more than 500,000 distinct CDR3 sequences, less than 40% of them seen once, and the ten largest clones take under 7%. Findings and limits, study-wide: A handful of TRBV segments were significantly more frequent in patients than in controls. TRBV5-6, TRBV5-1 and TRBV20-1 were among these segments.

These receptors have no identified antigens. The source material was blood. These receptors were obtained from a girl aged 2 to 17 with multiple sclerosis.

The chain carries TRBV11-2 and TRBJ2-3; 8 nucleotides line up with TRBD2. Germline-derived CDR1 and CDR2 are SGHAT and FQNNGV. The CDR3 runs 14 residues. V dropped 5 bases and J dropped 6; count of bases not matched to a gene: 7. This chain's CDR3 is CASSPGLAGDTQYF. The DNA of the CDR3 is TGTGCCAGCAGCCCAGGACTAGCAGGTGATACGCAGTATTTT. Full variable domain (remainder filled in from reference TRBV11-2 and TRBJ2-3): EAGVAQSPRYKIIEKRQSVAFWCNPISGHATLYWYQQILGQGPKLLIQFQNNGVVDDSQLPKDRFSAERLKGVDSTLKIQPAKLEDSAVYLCASSPGLAGDTQYFGPGTRLTVL.

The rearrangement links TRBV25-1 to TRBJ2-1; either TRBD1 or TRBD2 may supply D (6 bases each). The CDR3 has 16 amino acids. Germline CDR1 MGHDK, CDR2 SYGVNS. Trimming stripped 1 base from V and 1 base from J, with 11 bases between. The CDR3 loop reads CASSESGAISYNEQFF. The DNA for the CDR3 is TGTGCCAGCAGTGAATCGGGGGCAATTTCCTACAATGAGCAGTTCTTC.

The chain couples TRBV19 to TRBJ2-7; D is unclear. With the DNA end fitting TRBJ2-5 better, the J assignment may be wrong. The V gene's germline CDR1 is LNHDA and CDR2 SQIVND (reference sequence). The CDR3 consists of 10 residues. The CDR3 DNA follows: TGTGCCAGTAGGGGAGAGACCCAGTACTTC. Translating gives CASRGETQYF.

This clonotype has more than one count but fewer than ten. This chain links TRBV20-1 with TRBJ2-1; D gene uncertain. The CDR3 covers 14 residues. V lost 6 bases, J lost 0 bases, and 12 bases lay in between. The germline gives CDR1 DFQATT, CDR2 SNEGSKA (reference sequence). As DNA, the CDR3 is TGCAGTGCCCCCCCAGAGAGCTCCTACAATGAGCAGTTCTTC. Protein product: CSAPPESSYNEQFF.

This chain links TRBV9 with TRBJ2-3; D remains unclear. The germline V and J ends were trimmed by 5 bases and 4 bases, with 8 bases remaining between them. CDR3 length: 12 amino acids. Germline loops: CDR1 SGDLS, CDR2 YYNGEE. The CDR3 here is CASSHHPDTQYF. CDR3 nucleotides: TGTGCCAGCAGTCACCACCCAGATACGCAGTATTTT. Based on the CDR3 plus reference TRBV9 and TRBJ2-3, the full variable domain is DSGVTQTPKHLITATGQRVTLRCSPRSGDLSVYWYQQSLDQGLQFLIQYYNGEERAKGNILERFSAQQFPDLHSELNLSSLELGDSALYFCASSHHPDTQYFGPGTRLTVL.

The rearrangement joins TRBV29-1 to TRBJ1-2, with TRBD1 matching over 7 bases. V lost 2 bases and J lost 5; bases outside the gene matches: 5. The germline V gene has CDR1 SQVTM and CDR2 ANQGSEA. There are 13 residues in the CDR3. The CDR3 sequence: CSVESRDSYGYTF. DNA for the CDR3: TGCAGCGTTGAATCGAGGGACAGTTATGGCTACACCTTC.

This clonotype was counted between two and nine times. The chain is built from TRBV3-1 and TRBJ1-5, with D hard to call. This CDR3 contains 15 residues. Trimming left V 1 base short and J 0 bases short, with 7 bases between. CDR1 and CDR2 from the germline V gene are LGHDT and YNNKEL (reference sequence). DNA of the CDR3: TGTGCCAGCAGCCAAGGAGGCGATAGCAATCAGCCCCAGCATTTT. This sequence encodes CASSQGGDSNQPQHF.

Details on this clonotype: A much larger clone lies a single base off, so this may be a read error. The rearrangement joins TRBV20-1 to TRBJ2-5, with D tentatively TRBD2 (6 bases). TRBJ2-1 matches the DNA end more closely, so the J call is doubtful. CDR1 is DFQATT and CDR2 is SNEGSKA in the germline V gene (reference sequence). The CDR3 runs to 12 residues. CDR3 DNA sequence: TGCAGTTTACGGGGGTTCCAAGAGACCCAGTTCTTC. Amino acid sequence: CSLRGFQETQFF.

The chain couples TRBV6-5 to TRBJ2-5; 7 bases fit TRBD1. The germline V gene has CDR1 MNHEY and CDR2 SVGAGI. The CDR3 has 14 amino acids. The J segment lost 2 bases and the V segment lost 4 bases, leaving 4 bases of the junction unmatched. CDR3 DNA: TGTGCCAGCAGTTCCCGGACAGGACAAGAGACCCAGTACTTC. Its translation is CASSSRTGQETQYF.

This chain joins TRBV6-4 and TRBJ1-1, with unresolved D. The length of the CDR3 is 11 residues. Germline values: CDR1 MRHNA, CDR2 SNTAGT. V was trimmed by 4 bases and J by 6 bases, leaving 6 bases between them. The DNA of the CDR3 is TGTGCCAGCAGTGGTATCGCTGAAGCTTTCTTT. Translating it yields CASSGIAEAFF.

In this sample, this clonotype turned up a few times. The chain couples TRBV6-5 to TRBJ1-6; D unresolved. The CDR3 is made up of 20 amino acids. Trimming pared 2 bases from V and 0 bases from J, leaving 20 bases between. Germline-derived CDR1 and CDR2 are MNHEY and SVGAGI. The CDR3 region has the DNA TGTGCCAGCAGTTACCACCTCTCCGATCCATGGGGCTCCTATAATTCACCCCTCCACTTT. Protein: CASSYHLSDPWGSYNSPLHF.

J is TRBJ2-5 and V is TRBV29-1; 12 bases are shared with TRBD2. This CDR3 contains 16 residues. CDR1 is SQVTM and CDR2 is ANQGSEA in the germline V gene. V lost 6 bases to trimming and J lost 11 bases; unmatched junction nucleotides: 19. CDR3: CSVRLTSGGSYNEQYF. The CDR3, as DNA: TGCAGCGTGCGACTGACTAGCGGGGGTTCCTACAATGAGCAGTACTTC.

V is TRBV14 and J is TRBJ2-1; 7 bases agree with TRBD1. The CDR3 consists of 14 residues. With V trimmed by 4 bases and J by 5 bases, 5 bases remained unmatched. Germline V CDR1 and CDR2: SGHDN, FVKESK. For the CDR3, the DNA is TGTGCCAGCAGCCGGGACAGTCTGAACAATGAGCAGTTCTTC. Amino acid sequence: CASSRDSLNNEQFF.

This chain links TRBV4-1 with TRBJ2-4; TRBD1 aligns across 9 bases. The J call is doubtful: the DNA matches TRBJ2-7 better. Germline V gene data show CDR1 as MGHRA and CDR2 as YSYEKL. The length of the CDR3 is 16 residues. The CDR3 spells CASSLLAGTGFYEQYF. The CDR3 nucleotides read TGCGCCAGCAGCCTCTTAGCCGGGACAGGGTTCTACGAGCAGTACTTC.

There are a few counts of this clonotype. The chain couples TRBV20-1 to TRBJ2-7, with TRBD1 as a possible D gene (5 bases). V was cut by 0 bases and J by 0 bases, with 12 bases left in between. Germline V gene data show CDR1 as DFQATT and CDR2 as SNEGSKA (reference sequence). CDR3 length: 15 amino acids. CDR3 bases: TGCAGTGCTAGAGACTCAAGGGGCAGCTCCTACGAGCAGTACTTC. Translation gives CSARDSRGSSYEQYF.

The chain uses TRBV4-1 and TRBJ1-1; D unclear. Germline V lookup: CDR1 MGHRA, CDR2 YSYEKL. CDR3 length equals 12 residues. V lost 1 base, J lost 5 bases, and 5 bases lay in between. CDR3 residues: CASSQGRTEAFF. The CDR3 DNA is TGCGCCAGCAGCCAAGGTCGAACTGAAGCTTTCTTT.

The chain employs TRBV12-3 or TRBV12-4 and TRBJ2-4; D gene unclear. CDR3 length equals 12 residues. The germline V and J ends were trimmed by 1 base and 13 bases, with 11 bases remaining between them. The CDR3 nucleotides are TGTGCCAGCAGTTTAGAGGGCGGACGGCAGTACTTC. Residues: CASSLEGGRQYF.

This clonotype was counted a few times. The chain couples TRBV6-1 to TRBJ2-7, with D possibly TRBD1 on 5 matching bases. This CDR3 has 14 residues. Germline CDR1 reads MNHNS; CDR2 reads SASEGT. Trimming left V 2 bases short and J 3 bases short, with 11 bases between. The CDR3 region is CASSESGQLYEQYF. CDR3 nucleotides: TGTGCCAGCAGTGAATCCGGACAACTCTACGAGCAGTACTTC.

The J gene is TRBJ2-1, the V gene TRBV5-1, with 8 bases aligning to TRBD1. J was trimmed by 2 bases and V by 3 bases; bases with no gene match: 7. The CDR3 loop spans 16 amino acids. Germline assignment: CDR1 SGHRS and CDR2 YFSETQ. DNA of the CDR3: TGCGCCAGCAGCTCACTACGGACAGGGACCTACAATGAGCAGTTCTTC. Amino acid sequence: CASSSLRTGTYNEQFF. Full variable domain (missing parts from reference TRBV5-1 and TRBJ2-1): KAGVTQTPRYLIKTRGQQVTLSCSPISGHRSVSWYQQTPGQGLQFLFEYFSETQRNKGNFPGRFSGRQFSNSRSEMNVSTLELGDSALYLCASSSLRTGTYNEQFFGPGTRLTVL.